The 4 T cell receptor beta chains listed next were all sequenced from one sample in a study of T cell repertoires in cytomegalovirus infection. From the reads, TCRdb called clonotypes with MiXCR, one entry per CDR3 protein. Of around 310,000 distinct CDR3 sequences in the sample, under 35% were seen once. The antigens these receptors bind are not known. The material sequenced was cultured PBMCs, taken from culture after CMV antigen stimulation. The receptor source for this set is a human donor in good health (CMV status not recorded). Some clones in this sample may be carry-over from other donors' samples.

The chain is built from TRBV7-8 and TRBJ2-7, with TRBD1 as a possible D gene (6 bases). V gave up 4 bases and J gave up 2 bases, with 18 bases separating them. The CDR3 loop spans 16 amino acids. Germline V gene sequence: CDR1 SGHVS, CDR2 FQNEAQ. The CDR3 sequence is CASSSTPEQGTYEQYF. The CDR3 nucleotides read TGTGCCAGCAGCTCTACCCCAGAACAGGGAACCTACGAGCAGTACTTC.

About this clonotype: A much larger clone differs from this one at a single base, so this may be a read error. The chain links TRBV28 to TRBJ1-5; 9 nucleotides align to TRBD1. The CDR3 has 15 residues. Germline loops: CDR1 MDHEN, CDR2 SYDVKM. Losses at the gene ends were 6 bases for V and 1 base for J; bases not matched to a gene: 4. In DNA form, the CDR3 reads TGTGCCAGCAGCTCGGGACAGGGAAGCAATCAGCCCCAGCATTTT. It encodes CASSSGQGSNQPQHF.

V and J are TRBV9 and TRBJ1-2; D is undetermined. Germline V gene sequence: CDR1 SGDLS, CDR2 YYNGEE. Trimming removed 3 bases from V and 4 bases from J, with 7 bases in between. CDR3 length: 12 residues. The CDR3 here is CASSGNLYGYTF. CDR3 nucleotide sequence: TGTGCCAGCAGCGGGAATCTCTATGGCTACACCTTC. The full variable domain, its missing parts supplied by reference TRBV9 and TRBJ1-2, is DSGVTQTPKHLITATGQRVTLRCSPRSGDLSVYWYQQSLDQGLQFLIQYYNGEERAKGNILERFSAQQFPDLHSELNLSSLELGDSALYFCASSGNLYGYTFGSGTRLTVV.

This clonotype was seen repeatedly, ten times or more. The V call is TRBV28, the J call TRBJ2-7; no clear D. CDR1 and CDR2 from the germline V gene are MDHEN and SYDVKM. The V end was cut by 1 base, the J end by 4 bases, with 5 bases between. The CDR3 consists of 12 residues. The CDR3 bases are TGTGCCAGCAGTTTATTAATGTACGAGCAGTACTTC. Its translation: CASSLLMYEQYF.